This TCR beta chain derives from a study of cytomegalovirus exposure and HLA in healthy donors. Study-wide points: What a later analysis reportedly showed was that an Asian-associated ancestry cluster had fewer N-insertions than the 666-donor mean. Later work found that TCR association rates differed between HLA loci; DRB1 had the most and HLA-C the fewest. V- and J-gene trimming in TCR beta was tied to a missense DCLRE1C variant by an analysis performed later.

In the case of this clone: Its antigen is currently unknown.

Trimming left V 4 bases short and J 0 bases short, with 11 bases between. Germline lookup yields CDR1 SGDLS and CDR2 YYNGEE. CDR3 length equals 15 residues. A multiplex PCR was run with 60 Vbeta primers and 13 Jbeta primers. The table came from immunoSEQ multiplex PCR; TCRdb's copy has only in-frame clones and leaves some out. This sample has around 57,000 clones, with more than 80% found just once. These donors, healthy bone marrow donors, were studied. The chain combines TRBV9 with TRBJ1-3; D gene unclear. The sample taken for sequencing was PBMCs. This clonotype was sampled from a man younger than 40 in good health and CMV-seropositive. CDR3 nucleotide sequence: TGTGCCAGCAGCCCTCAGACAAACTCTGGAAACACCATATATTTT. Its protein product is CASSPQTNSGNTIYF.